This TCR beta chain was found in a study of blood T cell repertoires in COVID-19. Study-level information: Specimens from acute and convalescent COVID-19 originated in the United States, Italy and Spain. The analysed material was cDNA or gDNA that came from T cells, B-cell-depleted T cells, or PBMCs.

Germline CDR1 and CDR2: SGHDT and YYEEEE. The CDR3 consists of 15 residues. Trimming stripped 0 bases from V and 1 base from J, with 11 bases between. Using immunoSEQ multiplex PCR, the repertoire was profiled, and TCRdb retains in-frame clones only, with some absent. This table has roughly 150,000 clones, roughly 80% appearing once. The sample was peripheral blood. The gene calls are TRBV5-6 and TRBJ2-7, with a tentative D call TRBD1 (6 bases). The TCR sequence derives from a man between 60 and 75 years old with acute or convalescent COVID-19. CDR3: CASSLGGTGSYEQYF. Written as DNA, the CDR3 is TGTGCCAGCAGCTTGGGGGGTACAGGGTCCTACGAGCAGTACTTC.